This TCR beta chain derives from a study of T cell responses to AZD1222 COVID-19 vaccine. Only in-frame clones appear in the TCRdb table, and some are missing; sequencing was by immunoSEQ multiplex PCR. Among some 130,000 clones, about four fifths were seen once, and the ten largest hold over 4%. Germline V gene lookup returns CDR1 SGHNT and CDR2 YYREEE (reference sequence). This CDR3 is built from 16 residues. Trimming cost V 4 bases and J 0 bases, with 16 bases left between them. Sequencing was performed on peripheral blood, taken on day 0 of AZD1222 vaccination. The sequence came from an adult in good health. The chain couples TRBV5-4 to TRBJ1-2, with a possible D match to TRBD1 (6 bases). The CDR3 DNA is TGTGCCAGCAGCCAGGGGCTGGGTAAAGCTAACTATGGCTACACCTTC. Its protein product is CASSQGLGKANYGYTF.